The source of this T cell receptor (beta chain) is a study of T cell responses to AZD1222 COVID-19 vaccine. There are a few counts of this clone. Its antigen is currently unknown. At the DNA level, this CDR3 is encoded by other sequences in the same sample as well. Study-wide findings and caveats: The CD4 TCRs associated with vaccination extended across spike and predominated at 160-218 and 743-854. White British donors predominated, females outnumbered males, and clonal diversity was possibly underestimated.

The germline V gene encodes CDR1 SGHTA and CDR2 FQGNSA. Trimming shortened V by 4 bases and J by 0 bases, and 11 bases separated the two germline ends. This CDR3 spans 15 amino acids. This table comes from immunoSEQ multiplex PCR, and its TCRdb copy is limited to in-frame clones, with some not included. In the table there are around 78,000 clones, roughly 82% of which are singletons. The chain uses TRBV7-2 and TRBJ2-3; D call uncertain. The starting material was peripheral blood, obtained on day 0 of AZD1222 vaccination. The origin of this receptor is an adult in good health. DNA of the CDR3: TGTGCCAGCAGCTCCGTTGGCACCAGCACAGATACGCAGTATTTT. It translates to CASSSVGTSTDTQYF.